This T cell receptor beta chain is from a study of T-cell reconstitution after alpha-beta-depleted transplantation in children. Study observations and caveats: Approximately two months post-transplant, alpha-beta T cells reportedly originated from several hundred expanded graft clones.

Per the germline V gene, CDR1 is SEHNR and CDR2 is FQNEAQ (reference sequence). The CDR3 extends over 15 amino acids. The V and J ends lost 5 bases and 2 bases respectively, with 14 bases between them. This clonotype was counted a few times. Its antigen is currently unknown. Unique molecular identifiers were incorporated into the prepared TCRbeta library. TCRdb re-called the PCR reads through MiXCR, storing one row per CDR3 protein. The profile shows 200,000 to 250,000 distinct CDR3 sequences, approximately 11% of them singletons. This receptor was identified in a child younger than two with acute myeloid leukemia, due to receive a stem cell transplant. Sequences were derived from PBMCs, sampled before TCRalphabeta/CD19-depleted stem cell transplant. The chain is built from TRBV7-9 and TRBJ2-3, with D unresolved. The CDR3 region has the DNA TGTGCCAGCAGCCAAGACCCCTCCTTCACAGATACGCAGTATTTT. Its protein is CASSQDPSFTDTQYF. The full variable domain, its missing parts supplied by reference TRBV7-9 and TRBJ2-3, is DTGVSQNPRHKITKRGQNVTFRCDPISEHNRLYWYRQTLGQGPEFLTYFQNEAQLEKSRLLSDRFSAERPKGSFSTLEIQRTEQGDSAMYLCASSQDPSFTDTQYFGPGTRLTVL.